This T cell receptor (beta chain) is from a study of blood T cell repertoires in COVID-19. Study information: There were acute and convalescent COVID-19 samples, and they came from the United States, Italy and Spain. T cells, B-cell-depleted T cells, or PBMCs provided the cDNA or gDNA that served as material.

Source study methods: How many nucleated cells were present was estimated from reference gene primer amplification. Clones were read by immunoSEQ multiplex PCR, and TCRdb kept only the in-frame ones, dropping some. The DNA was the basis for D and trimming; V, J and clone size are from that table. Counted here are 150,000 to 200,000 clones, about 80% occurring once; the ten biggest clones make up 5% to 8.5%. This clone was seen a few times. This TCR was sampled from a man in his sixties or seventies with active or convalescent COVID-19. The sample consisted of peripheral blood.

CDR3 amino acids: CASSSGTGASYGYTF. The DNA of the CDR3 is TGTGCCAGCAGCTCCGGGACAGGGGCAAGCTATGGCTACACCTTC. The chain has TRBV5-4 and TRBJ1-2, with 10 nucleotides matching TRBD1. The CDR3 runs to 15 residues. From germline, CDR1 is SGHNT and CDR2 YYREEE (reference sequence). The V and J ends lost 3 bases and 4 bases, in that order; junction bases with no gene match: 6.